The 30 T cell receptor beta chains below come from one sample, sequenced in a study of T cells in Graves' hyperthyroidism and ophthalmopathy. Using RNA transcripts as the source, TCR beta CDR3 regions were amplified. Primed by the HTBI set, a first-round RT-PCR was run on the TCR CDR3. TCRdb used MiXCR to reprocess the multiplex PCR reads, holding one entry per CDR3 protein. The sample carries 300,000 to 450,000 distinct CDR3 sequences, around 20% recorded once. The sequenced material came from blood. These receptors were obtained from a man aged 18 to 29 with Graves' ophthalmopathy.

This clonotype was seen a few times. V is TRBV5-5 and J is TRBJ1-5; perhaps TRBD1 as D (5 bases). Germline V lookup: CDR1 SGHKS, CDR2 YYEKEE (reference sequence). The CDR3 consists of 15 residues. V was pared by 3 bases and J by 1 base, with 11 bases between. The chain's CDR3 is CASSSRVVSNQPQHF. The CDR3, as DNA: TGTGCCAGCAGCTCCAGGGTAGTGAGCAATCAGCCCCAGCATTTT. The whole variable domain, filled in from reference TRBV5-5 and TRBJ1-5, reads DAGVTQSPTHLIKTRGQQVTLRCSPISGHKSVSWYQQVLGQGPQFIFQYYEKEERGRGNFPDRFSARQFPNYSSELNVNALLLGDSALYLCASSSRVVSNQPQHFGDGTRLSIL.

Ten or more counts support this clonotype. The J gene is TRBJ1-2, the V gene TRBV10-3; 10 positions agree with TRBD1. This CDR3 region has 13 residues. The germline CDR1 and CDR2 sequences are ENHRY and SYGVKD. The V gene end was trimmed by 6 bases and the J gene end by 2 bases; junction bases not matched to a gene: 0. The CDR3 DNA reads TGTGCCATCAGGGGACAGGGGAACTATGGCTACACCTTC. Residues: CAIRGQGNYGYTF.

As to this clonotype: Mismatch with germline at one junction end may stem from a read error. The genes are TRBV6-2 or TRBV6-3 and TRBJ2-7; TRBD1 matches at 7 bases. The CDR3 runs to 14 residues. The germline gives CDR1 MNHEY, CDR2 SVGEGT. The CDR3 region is CAGRPKGATYEQYF. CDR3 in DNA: TGTGCCGGCAGACCCAAGGGGGCCACCTACGAGCAGTACTTC.

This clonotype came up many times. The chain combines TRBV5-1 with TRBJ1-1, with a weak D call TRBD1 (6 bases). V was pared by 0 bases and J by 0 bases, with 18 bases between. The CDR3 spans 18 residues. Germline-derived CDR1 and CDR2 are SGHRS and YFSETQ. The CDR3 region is CASSLEGAGAGVNTEAFF. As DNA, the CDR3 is TGCGCCAGCAGCTTGGAAGGGGCGGGGGCAGGGGTGAACACTGAAGCTTTCTTT. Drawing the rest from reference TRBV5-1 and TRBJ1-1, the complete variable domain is KAGVTQTPRYLIKTRGQQVTLSCSPISGHRSVSWYQQTPGQGLQFLFEYFSETQRNKGNFPGRFSGRQFSNSRSEMNVSTLELGDSALYLCASSLEGAGAGVNTEAFFGQGTRLTVV.

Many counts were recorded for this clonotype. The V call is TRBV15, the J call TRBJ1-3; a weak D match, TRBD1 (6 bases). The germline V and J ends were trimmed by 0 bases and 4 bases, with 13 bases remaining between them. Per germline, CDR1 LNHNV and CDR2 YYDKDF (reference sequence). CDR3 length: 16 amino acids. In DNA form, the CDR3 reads TGTGCCACCAGCAGAGATCTGGGGGGCCTCGGAAACACCATATATTTT. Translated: CATSRDLGGLGNTIYF. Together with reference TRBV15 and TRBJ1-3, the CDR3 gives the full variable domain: DAMVIQNPRYQVTQFGKPVTLSCSQTLNHNVMYWYQQKSSQAPKLLFHYYDKDFNNEADTPDNFQSRRPNTSFCFLDIRSPGLGDTAMYLCATSRDLGGLGNTIYFGEGSWLTVV.

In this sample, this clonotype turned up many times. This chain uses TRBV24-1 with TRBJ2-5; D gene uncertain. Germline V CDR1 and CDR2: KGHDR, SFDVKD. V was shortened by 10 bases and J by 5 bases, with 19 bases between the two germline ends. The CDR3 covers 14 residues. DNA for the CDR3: TGTGCCACGGGCCATCCTTCGGCTCGGGAGACCCAGTACTTC. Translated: CATGHPSARETQYF.

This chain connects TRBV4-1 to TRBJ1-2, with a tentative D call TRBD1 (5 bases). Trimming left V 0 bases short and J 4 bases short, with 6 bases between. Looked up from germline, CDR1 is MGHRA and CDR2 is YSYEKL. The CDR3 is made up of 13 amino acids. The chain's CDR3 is CASSQDRVYGYTF. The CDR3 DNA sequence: TGCGCCAGCAGCCAAGACAGGGTCTATGGCTACACCTTC.

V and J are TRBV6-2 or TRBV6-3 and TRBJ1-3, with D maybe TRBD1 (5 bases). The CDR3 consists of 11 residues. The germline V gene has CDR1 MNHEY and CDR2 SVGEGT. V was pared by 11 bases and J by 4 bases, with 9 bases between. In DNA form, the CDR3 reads TGTGCCGTCCGACAGGGAAACACCATATATTTT. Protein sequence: CAVRQGNTIYF.

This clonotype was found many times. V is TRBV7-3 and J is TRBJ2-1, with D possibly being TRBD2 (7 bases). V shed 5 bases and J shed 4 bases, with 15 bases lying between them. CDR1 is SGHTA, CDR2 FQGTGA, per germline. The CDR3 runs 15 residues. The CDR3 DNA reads TGTGCCAGCAGCGCACAGGGAGGGGAATACAATGAGCAGTTCTTC. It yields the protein CASSAQGGEYNEQFF.

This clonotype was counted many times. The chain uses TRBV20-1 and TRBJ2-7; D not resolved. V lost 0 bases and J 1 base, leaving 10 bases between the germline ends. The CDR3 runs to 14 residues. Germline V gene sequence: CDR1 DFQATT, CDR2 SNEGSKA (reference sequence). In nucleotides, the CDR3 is TGCAGTGCTAGAGATTACGGCAAATCCTACGAGCAGTACTTC. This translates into CSARDYGKSYEQYF.

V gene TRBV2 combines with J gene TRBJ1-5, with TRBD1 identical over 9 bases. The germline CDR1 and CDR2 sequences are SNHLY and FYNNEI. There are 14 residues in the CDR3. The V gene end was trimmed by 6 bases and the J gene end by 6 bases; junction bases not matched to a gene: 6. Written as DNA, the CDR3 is TGTGCCAGCAGCATACAGGGGGCGGCTCAGCCCCAGCATTTT. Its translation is CASSIQGAAQPQHF.

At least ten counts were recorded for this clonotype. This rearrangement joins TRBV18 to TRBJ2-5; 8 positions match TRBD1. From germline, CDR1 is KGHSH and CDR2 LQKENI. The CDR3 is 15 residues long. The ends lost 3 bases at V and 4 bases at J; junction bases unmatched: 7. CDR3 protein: CASSPAGQEGETQYF. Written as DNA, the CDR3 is TGTGCCAGCTCACCTGCGGGACAGGAAGGAGAGACCCAGTACTTC.

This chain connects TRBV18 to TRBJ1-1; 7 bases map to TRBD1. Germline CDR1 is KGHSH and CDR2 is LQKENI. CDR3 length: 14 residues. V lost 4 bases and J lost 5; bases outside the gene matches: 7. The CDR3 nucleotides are TGTGCCAGCTCACAGGGACAGAGGGGAACTGAAGCTTTCTTT. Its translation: CASSQGQRGTEAFF.

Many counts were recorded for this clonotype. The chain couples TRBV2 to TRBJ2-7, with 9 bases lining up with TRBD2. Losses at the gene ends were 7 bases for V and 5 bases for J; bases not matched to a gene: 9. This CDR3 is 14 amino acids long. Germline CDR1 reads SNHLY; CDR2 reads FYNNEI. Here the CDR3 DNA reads TGTGCCAGCAAACCGGGACTAGCTAGGGACGAGCAGTACTTC. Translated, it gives CASKPGLARDEQYF.

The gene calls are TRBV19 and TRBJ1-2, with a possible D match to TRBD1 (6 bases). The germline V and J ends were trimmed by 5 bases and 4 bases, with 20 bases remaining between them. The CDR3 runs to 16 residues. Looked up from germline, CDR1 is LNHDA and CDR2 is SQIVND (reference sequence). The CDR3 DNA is TGTGCCAGTAGTCCGCCGGGACACCGACGAGGCTATGGCTACACCTTC. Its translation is CASSPPGHRRGYGYTF. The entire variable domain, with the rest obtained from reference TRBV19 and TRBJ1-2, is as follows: DGGITQSPKYLFRKEGQNVTLSCEQNLNHDAMYWYRQDPGQGLRLIYYSQIVNDFQKGDIAEGYSVSREKKESFPLTVTSAQKNPTAFYLCASSPPGHRRGYGYTFGSGTRLTVV.

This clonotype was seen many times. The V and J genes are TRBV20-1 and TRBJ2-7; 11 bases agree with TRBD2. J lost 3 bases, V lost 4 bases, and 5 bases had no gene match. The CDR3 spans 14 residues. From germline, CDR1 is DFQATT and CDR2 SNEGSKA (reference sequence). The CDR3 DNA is TGCAGTGCTATAGCGGGGGGGCGCATCTACGAGCAGTACTTC. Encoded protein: CSAIAGGRIYEQYF.

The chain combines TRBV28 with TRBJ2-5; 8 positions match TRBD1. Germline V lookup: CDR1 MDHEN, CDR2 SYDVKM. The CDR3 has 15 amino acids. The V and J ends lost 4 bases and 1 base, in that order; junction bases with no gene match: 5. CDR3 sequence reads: CASSSQGAGQETQYF. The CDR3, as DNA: TGTGCCAGCAGTTCCCAGGGGGCCGGCCAAGAGACCCAGTACTTC.

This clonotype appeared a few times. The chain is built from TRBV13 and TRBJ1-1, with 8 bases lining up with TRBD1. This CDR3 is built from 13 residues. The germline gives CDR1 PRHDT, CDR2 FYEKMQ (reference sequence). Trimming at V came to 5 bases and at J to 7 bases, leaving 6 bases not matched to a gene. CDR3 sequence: CASSGQGAVEAFF. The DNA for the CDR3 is TGTGCCAGCAGCGGACAGGGAGCGGTTGAAGCTTTCTTT.

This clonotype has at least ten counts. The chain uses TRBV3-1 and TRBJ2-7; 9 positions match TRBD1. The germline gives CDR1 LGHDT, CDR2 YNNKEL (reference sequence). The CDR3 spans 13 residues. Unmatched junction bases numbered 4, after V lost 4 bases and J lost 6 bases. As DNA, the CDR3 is TGTGCCAGCAGCCCGGGACAGGGCTCCGAGCAGTACTTC. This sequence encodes CASSPGQGSEQYF.

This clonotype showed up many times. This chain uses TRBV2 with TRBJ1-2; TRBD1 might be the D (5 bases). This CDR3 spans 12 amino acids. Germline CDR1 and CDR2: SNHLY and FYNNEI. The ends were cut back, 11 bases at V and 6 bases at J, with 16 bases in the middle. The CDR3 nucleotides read TGTGCCGCCGGGGGAGGGCCGAATGGCTACACCTTC. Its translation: CAAGGGPNGYTF. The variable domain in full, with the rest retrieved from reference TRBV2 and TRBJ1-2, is EPEVTQTPSHQVTQMGQEVILRCVPISNHLYFYWYRQILGQKVEFLVSFYNNEISEKSEIFDDQFSVERPDGSNFTLKIRSTKLEDSAMYFCAAGGGPNGYTFGSGTRLTVV.

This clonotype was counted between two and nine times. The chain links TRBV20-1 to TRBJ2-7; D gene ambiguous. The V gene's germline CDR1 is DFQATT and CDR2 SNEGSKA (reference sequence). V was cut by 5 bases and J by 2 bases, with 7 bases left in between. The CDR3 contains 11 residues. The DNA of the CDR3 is TGCAGTGCTGATCGGACCTACGAGCAGTACTTC. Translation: CSADRTYEQYF.

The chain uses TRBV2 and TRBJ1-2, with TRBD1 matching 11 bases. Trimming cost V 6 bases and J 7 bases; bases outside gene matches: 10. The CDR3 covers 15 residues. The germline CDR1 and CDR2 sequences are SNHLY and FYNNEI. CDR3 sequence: CASSSAPGTGGGYTF. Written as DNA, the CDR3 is TGTGCCAGCAGCTCTGCCCCCGGGACAGGGGGTGGCTACACCTTC.

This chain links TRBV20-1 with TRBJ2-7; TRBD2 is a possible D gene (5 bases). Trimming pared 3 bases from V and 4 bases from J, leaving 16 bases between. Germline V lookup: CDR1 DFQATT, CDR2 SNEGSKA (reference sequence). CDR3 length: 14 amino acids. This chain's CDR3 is CSARRARWGYEQYF. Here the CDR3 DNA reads TGCAGTGCTAGGCGGGCTAGGTGGGGATACGAGCAGTACTTC.

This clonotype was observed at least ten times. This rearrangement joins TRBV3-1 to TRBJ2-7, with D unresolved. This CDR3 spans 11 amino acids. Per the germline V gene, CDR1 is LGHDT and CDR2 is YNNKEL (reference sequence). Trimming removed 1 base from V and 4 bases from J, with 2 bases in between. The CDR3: CASSQGYEQYF. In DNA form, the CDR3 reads TGTGCCAGCAGCCAAGGTTACGAGCAGTACTTC.

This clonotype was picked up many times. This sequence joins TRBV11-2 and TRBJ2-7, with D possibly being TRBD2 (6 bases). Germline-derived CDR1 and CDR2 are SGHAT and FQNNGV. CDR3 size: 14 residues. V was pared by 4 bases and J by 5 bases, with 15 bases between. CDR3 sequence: CASSYLPGGNEQYF. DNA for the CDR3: TGTGCCAGCAGCTATCTGCCCGGCGGGAACGAGCAGTACTTC.

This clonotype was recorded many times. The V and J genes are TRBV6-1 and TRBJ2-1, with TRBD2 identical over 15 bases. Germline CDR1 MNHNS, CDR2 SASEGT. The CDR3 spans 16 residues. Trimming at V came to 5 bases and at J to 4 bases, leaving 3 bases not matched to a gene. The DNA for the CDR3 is TGTGCCAGCAGTATTGGGACTAGCGGGGGGTACAATGAGCAGTTCTTC. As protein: CASSIGTSGGYNEQFF.

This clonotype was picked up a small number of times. CDR3 protein: CATPSNRGGQFF. CDR3 DNA sequence: TGCGCCACACCGTCCAATCGGGGGGGGCAGTTCTTC. J is TRBJ2-1 and V is TRBV10-2; 8 nucleotides align to TRBD2. The germline V gene has CDR1 WSHSY and CDR2 SAAADI. V gave up 10 bases and J gave up 12 bases; unmatched junction bases: 11. The CDR3 has 12 residues.

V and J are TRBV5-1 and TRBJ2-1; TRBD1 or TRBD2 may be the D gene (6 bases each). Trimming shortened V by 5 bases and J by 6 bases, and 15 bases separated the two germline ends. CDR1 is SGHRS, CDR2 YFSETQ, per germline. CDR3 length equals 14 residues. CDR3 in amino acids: CASRLGGPGNEQFF. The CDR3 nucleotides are TGCGCCAGCAGATTAGGGGGGCCCGGCAATGAGCAGTTCTTC.

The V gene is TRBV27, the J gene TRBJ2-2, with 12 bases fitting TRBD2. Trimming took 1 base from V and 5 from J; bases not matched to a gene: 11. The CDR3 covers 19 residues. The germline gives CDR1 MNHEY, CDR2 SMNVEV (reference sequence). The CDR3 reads CASSLFGALAGGWTGELFF. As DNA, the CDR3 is TGTGCCAGCAGTTTATTTGGGGCTCTAGCGGGAGGGTGGACCGGGGAGCTGTTTTTT.

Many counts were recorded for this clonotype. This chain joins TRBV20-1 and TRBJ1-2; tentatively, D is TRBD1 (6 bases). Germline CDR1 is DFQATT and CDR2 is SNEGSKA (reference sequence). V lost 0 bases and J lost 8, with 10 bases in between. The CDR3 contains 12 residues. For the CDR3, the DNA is TGCAGTGCTAGAGATGGGGGGCCCGGCTACACCTTC. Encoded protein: CSARDGGPGYTF.